Listed below are T cell receptor beta chains from one sample, sequenced in a study of T cell repertoires in aging, cancer and after chemotherapy. TCRdb called the multiplex PCR reads again in MiXCR, with one record for every CDR3 protein. The sample has about 11,000 distinct CDR3 sequences, 25% to 35% seen once. Sample: blood. These TCRs come from a human donor in good health. CDR3s include the opening cysteine and the closing phenylalanine or tryptophan. D genes are given only for firm matches. Size values are once, few and many counts, or a class for expanded clones, and some rows have none.

j_gene | d_gene | abundance | v_gene | CDR3aa | CDR3nt
TRBJ2-2 | . | . | TRBV27 | CACSRETGELFF | TGTGCCTGCAGTCGGGAGACCGGGGAGCTGTTTTTT
TRBJ1-2 | . | . | TRBV28 | CASSPPTRGYTF | TGTGCCAGCAGTCCACCGACGCGAGGCTACACCTTC
TRBJ1-5 | TRBD1 | . | TRBV6-2/TRBV6-3 | CASSDPGTGVGINNQPQHF | TGTGCCAGCAGTGACCCTGGGACAGGGGTAGGGATTAACAATCAGCCCCAGCATTTT
TRBJ2-3 | . | . | TRBV12-3/TRBV12-4 | CASSLAQVPGTDTQYF | TGTGCCAGCAGTTTAGCACAAGTACCGGGCACAGATACGCAGTATTTT
TRBJ1-2 | . | . | TRBV2 | CASSEEPVGWGYTF | TGTGCCAGCAGTGAAGAACCGGTTGGGTGGGGCTACACCTTC
TRBJ2-7 | TRBD1 | medium-sized | TRBV6-5 | CASRQRTGPIYEQYF | TGTGCCAGCAGACAAAGGACAGGTCCAATTTACGAGCAGTACTTC
TRBJ1-5 | . | few | TRBV12-3/TRBV12-4 | CASSWWASNQPQHF | TGTGCCAGCAGTTGGTGGGCAAGTAATCAGCCCCAGCATTTT
TRBJ1-1 | TRBD1 | few | TRBV19 | CASSNGQGAVRAFF | TGTGCCAGTAGTAACGGACAGGGGGCGGTCCGAGCTTTCTTT
TRBJ2-1 | TRBD2 | . | TRBV9 | CASSVAPSGTNNEQFF | TGTGCCAGCAGCGTAGCACCTAGCGGAACCAACAATGAGCAGTTCTTC
TRBJ1-6 | TRBD1 | once | TRBV5-1 | CASSWGDRKGTKHSPLHF | TGCGCCAGCAGCTGGGGGGACAGAAAAGGTACCAAACATTCACCCCTCCACTTT
TRBJ1-6 | . | medium-sized | TRBV6-5 | CASSYKRVGGGSPLHF | TGTGCCAGCAGTTACAAGAGGGTAGGGGGAGGTTCACCCCTCCACTTT
TRBJ2-1 | TRBD2 | . | TRBV12-3/TRBV12-4 | CASSLERGLLNEQFF | TGTGCCAGCAGTTTAGAGCGGGGTCTGTTGAATGAGCAGTTCTTC
TRBJ2-6 | TRBD2 | few | TRBV6-5 | CASSSVAGSGANVLTF | TGTGCCAGCAGTTCAGTAGCGGGCTCTGGGGCCAACGTCCTGACTTTC
TRBJ1-5 | . | . | TRBV19 | CASSIRAPAVNQPQHF | TGTGCCAGTAGTATTAGAGCCCCTGCTGTCAATCAGCCCCAGCATTTT
TRBJ1-2 | . | . | TRBV10-3 | CAISEGWGGPNYGYTF | TGTGCCATCAGTGAGGGTTGGGGGGGGCCCAACTATGGCTACACCTTC
TRBJ2-7 | . | . | TRBV28 | CASSLSPTYEQYF | TGTGCCAGCAGTTTATCCCCTACCTACGAGCAGTACTTC
TRBJ2-7 | . | . | TRBV10-3 | CATSVLLDYEQYF | TGTGCCACCTCGGTTTTGTTAGACTACGAGCAGTACTTC
TRBJ1-2 | TRBD1 | . | TRBV5-1 | CASSAAGTANYGYTF | TGCGCCAGCAGCGCCGCCGGGACAGCGAACTATGGCTACACCTTC
TRBJ2-7 | TRBD1 | . | TRBV28 | CASRPTGGENYEQYF | TGTGCCAGCAGACCGACAGGGGGGGAAAACTACGAGCAGTACTTC
TRBJ1-2 | . | medium-sized | TRBV12-3/TRBV12-4 | CASSLAGVGDTF | TGTGCCAGCAGTTTAGCCGGAGTAGGCGACACCTTC
TRBJ2-2 | . | . | TRBV7-9 | CASSLAGSITGELFF | TGTGCCAGCAGCTTGGCAGGGTCGATCACCGGGGAGCTGTTTTTT
TRBJ1-2 | . | few | TRBV5-1 | CASRQGVDYGYTF | TGCGCCAGCAGACAGGGAGTGGACTATGGCTACACCTTC
TRBJ2-1 | TRBD2 | few | TRBV20-1 | CSAIGTSGNDEQFF | TGCAGTGCTATAGGGACTAGCGGCAACGATGAGCAGTTCTTC
TRBJ2-3 | . | few | TRBV19 | CASRISGAADTQYF | TGTGCCAGTAGAATAAGTGGTGCCGCAGATACGCAGTATTTT
TRBJ1-1 | . | few | TRBV7-2 | CASSPHGYGTRATEAFF | TGTGCCAGCAGCCCCCACGGGTACGGTACGAGGGCCACTGAAGCTTTCTTT
TRBJ2-1 | TRBD2 | . | TRBV25-1 | CASSDSPYGLASNEQFF | TGTGCCAGCAGTGATTCGCCTTATGGACTAGCTTCCAATGAGCAGTTCTTC
TRBJ2-7 | TRBD1 | few | TRBV7-2 | CASSQAGQGIYEQYF | TGTGCCAGCAGCCAAGCGGGACAGGGTATCTACGAGCAGTACTTC
TRBJ1-2 | . | few | TRBV6-5 | CASSYGRNYYGYTF | TGTGCCAGCAGTTACGGGCGAAACTATTATGGCTACACCTTC
TRBJ1-2 | . | medium-sized | TRBV27 | CASGQWSYGYTF | TGTGCCAGCGGACAGTGGAGCTATGGCTACACCTTC
TRBJ2-1 | TRBD2 | once | TRBV5-1 | CASRWVAGVRSEQFF | TGCGCCAGCAGATGGGTAGCGGGGGTCAGAAGTGAGCAGTTCTTC
TRBJ1-4 | . | medium-sized | TRBV6-1 | CASTREAKREKLFF | TGTGCCAGCACCCGGGAGGCCAAAAGGGAAAAACTGTTTTTT
TRBJ1-2 | . | few | TRBV11-2 | CASSLGRRAGYTF | TGTGCCAGCAGCTTAGGGCGTCGAGCGGGCTACACCTTC
TRBJ2-6 | . | . | TRBV12-5 | CASSFLRIIRATDHSGANVLTF | TGTGCCAGCAGTTTCCTCCGAATAATCCGGGCTACCGATCACTCTGGGGCCAACGTCCTGACTTTC
TRBJ2-7 | TRBD1 | few | TRBV27 | CASKVGQGSYEQYF | TGTGCCAGCAAGGTCGGACAGGGGTCCTACGAGCAGTACTTC
TRBJ2-3 | . | . | TRBV30 | CAWGSGSSTDTQYF | TGTGCCTGGGGATCAGGGTCTAGCACAGATACGCAGTATTTT
TRBJ2-5 | . | few | TRBV7-9 | CASSLAFGVAPQETQYF | TGTGCCAGCAGCTTAGCGTTTGGGGTAGCGCCTCAAGAGACCCAGTACTTC
TRBJ2-7 | . | few | TRBV4-2 | CASSQGWDPGYEQYF | TGTGCCAGCAGCCAAGGGTGGGATCCAGGCTACGAGCAGTACTTC